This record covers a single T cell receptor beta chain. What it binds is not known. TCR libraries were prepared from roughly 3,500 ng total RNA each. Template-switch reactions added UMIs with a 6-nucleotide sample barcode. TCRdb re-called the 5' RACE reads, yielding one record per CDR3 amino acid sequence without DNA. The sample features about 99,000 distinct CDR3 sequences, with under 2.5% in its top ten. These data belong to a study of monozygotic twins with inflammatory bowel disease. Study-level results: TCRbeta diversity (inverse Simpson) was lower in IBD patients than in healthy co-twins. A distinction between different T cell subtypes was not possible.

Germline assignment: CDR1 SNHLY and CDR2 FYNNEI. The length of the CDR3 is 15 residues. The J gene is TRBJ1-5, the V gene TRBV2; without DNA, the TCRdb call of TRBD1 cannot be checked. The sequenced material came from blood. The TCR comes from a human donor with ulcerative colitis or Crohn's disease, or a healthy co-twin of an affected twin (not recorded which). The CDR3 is CASSPSQGADQPQHF.